Sequencing of this T cell receptor (beta chain) was carried out in a study of shared clonotypes between healthy human individuals. V dropped 10 bases and J dropped 3 bases, with 25 bases sitting between them. This CDR3 has 16 residues. CDR1 is MNHEY, CDR2 SMNVEV, per germline (reference sequence). Overall study results and limits: On the whole, naive subsets had larger estimated richness than memory subsets had. Four donors held around 5% of naive CD4 clonotypes in common.

CD4+ cells underwent separation, giving CD45RA+ naive and CD45RA-negative memory subsets. On this clone itself: Antigen specificity is unknown.

An assay was performed, and its level was deep. Assay used: immunoSEQ multiplex PCR; TCRdb lists only in-frame clones, some missing. The data contain around 2.5 million clones, approximately 93% of them singletons. The origin of this receptor is a man in his late teens or twenties in good health. Some clones in this sample may be carry-over from other donors' samples. Source material: naive CD4+ T cells from PBMCs. As for subset: CD45RA+ positively selected. V is TRBV27 and J is TRBJ2-7; TRBD2 might be the D (6 bases). The chain's CDR3 is CAKPHLPGVPSYEQYF. The CDR3 coding sequence is TGTGCCAAACCACACCTCCCGGGAGTCCCTAGCTACGAGCAGTACTTC.